This TCR beta chain was identified in a study of T cell repertoires in cytomegalovirus infection. The overall study: CMV epitopes used comprised recently identified HLA-C-restricted ones and well-studied HLA-B-restricted ones. Public TCR beta signatures were indicative of both CMV infection and a matching HLA type. Study-wide results and caveats: Dominating the ex vivo response were TCR beta clonotypes that were CMV-specific and HLA-C-restricted. Based on cumulative public TCR beta family frequency, carriers of CMV plus the relevant HLA were identified.

This clonotype was recorded a few times. Antigen: not known. TCRdb reprocessed the reads with MiXCR, giving one entry per CDR3 protein. Here the sample spans hundreds of thousands of distinct CDR3 sequences, 30% to 40% being singletons. The receptor was isolated from a human donor in good health (CMV status not recorded). Some clones in this sample may be carry-over from other donors' samples. Sequencing was performed on cultured PBMCs, taken from culture after CMV antigen stimulation.

The CDR3 region is CASSPVTSSGNTIYF. The CDR3 coding sequence is TGTGCCAGCAGCCCGGTGACAAGCTCTGGAAACACCATATATTTT. J is TRBJ1-3 and V is TRBV7-2; D is unresolved. Trimming pared 5 bases from V and 0 bases from J, leaving 11 bases between. The CDR3 loop spans 15 amino acids. Germline V lookup: CDR1 SGHTA, CDR2 FQGNSA.